Following are 27 T cell receptor beta chains from one sample sequenced in a study of identical twins. TCRdb reanalysed the 5' RACE reads using MiXCR and keeps one entry per CDR3 protein. Among 690,000 or so distinct CDR3 sequences listed, around 8.6% were seen once. The same sample was also studied in work on yellow fever vaccine responses in identical twins.

The sequenced sample consisted of PBMCs. The receptors stem from a woman under 30 in good health.

This clonotype was counted at least ten times. The V call is TRBV29-1, the J call TRBJ2-3, with D perhaps given as TRBD1 or TRBD2 (5 bases each). CDR3 size: 12 residues. Germline V lookup: CDR1 SQVTM, CDR2 ANQGSEA. Trimming took 3 bases from V and 4 from J, leaving 8 bases between them. In nucleotides, the CDR3 is TGCAGCGTTGAGGGGGAGTCAGATACGCAGTATTTT. Its protein product is CSVEGESDTQYF.

This clonotype was seen at least ten times. J is TRBJ2-1 and V is TRBV5-6, with TRBD2 identical over 10 bases. The CDR3 spans 17 residues. The germline V gene encodes CDR1 SGHDT and CDR2 YYEEEE. The trim removed 4 bases at V and 10 bases at J, leaving 17 bases unmatched. In DNA form, the CDR3 reads TGTGCCAGCAGCATAAACAGAGGGCTAGCGGGAGTCCGGGAGCAGTTCTTC. It codes for CASSINRGLAGVREQFF.

This clonotype was recorded a few times. CDR3 in amino acids: CASSHRDRGYQETQYF. The DNA of the CDR3 is TGTGCCAGCAGCCACCGGGACAGGGGCTACCAAGAGACCCAGTACTTC. The chain employs TRBV7-6 and TRBJ2-5; 10 bases agree with TRBD1. The CDR3 contains 16 residues. J gave up 0 bases and V 5 bases, and 6 bases lay outside the gene matches. CDR1 and CDR2 from the germline V gene are SGHVS and FNYEAQ. Looking up the rest from reference TRBV7-6 and TRBJ2-5 gives the full variable domain: GAGVSQSPRYKVTKRGQDVALRCDPISGHVSLYWYRQALGQGPEFLTYFNYEAQQDKSGLPNDRFSAERPEGSISTLTIQRTEQRDSAMYRCASSHRDRGYQETQYFGPGTRLLVL.

The rearrangement links TRBV5-1 to TRBJ2-1, with TRBD2 matching 11 bases. The CDR3 is 16 amino acids. With V trimmed by 4 bases and J by 5 bases, 8 bases remained unmatched. Germline CDR1 is SGHRS and CDR2 is YFSETQ. The CDR3 loop reads CASSPSSGLADNEQFF. CDR3 DNA sequence: TGCGCCAGCAGCCCATCCTCGGGACTAGCGGACAATGAGCAGTTCTTC.

The CDR3 here is CASSPHGGERHYGYTF. The CDR3 DNA follows: TGTGCCAGCAGTCCCCATGGTGGTGAGCGGCACTATGGCTACACCTTC. V is TRBV28 and J is TRBJ1-2; D ambiguous. This CDR3 region has 16 residues. CDR1 and CDR2 (germline): MDHEN, SYDVKM. Trimming pared 5 bases from V and 3 bases from J, leaving 19 bases between.

Here the CDR3 DNA reads TGTGCCAGCAGCTCCCCCGGGACAGGGGGTGCCTACGAGCAGTACTTC. Protein: CASSSPGTGGAYEQYF. The gene calls are TRBV7-9 and TRBJ2-7; 11 bases line up with TRBD1. The CDR3 sequence is 16 residues long. V trimming: 4 bases; J trimming: 2 bases; junction bases outside the gene matches: 7. Germline CDR1 reads SEHNR; CDR2 reads FQNEAQ (reference sequence).

This clonotype was seen many times. This chain joins TRBV9 and TRBJ2-3, with 12 bases fitting TRBD2. V lost 3 bases, J lost 1 base, and 3 bases stayed unmatched. CDR3 length: 16 amino acids. Germline CDR1 and CDR2: SGDLS and YYNGEE. CDR3 DNA sequence: TGTGCCAGCAGCGCTAGCGGGGGGGCCGGCACAGATACGCAGTATTTT. Translating gives CASSASGGAGTDTQYF.

This clonotype appeared many times. The genes are TRBV5-1 and TRBJ2-3, with 13 nucleotides matching TRBD2. Germline V CDR1 and CDR2: SGHRS, YFSETQ. Trimming at V came to 1 base and at J to 6 bases, leaving 2 bases not matched to a gene. CDR3 length: 15 amino acids. The CDR3 is CASSLTSGGVDTQYF. In DNA, the CDR3 is TGCGCCAGCAGCTTGACTAGCGGGGGGGTGGATACGCAGTATTTT. Using reference TRBV5-1 and TRBJ2-3 for the parts outside the CDR3, the full variable domain is KAGVTQTPRYLIKTRGQQVTLSCSPISGHRSVSWYQQTPGQGLQFLFEYFSETQRNKGNFPGRFSGRQFSNSRSEMNVSTLELGDSALYLCASSLTSGGVDTQYFGPGTRLTVL.

The table lists this clonotype with many counts. V gene TRBV9 combines with J gene TRBJ1-1, with a tentative D call TRBD1 (5 bases). The CDR3 is made up of 13 amino acids. Germline V gene sequence: CDR1 SGDLS, CDR2 YYNGEE. Trimming pared 0 bases from V and 4 bases from J, leaving 7 bases between. This chain's CDR3 is CASSVGGSTEAFF. CDR3 nucleotides: TGTGCCAGCAGCGTAGGGGGGAGCACTGAAGCTTTCTTT.

There are many counts of this clonotype. The chain has TRBV29-1 and TRBJ2-7; D may be TRBD1 or TRBD2 (5 bases each). Trimming cost V 4 bases and J 6 bases, with 10 bases left between them. In germline, CDR1 is SQVTM, CDR2 ANQGSEA. This CDR3 is built from 11 residues. The chain's CDR3 is CSVGSGPEQYF. Written as DNA, the CDR3 is TGCAGCGTTGGTTCGGGGCCCGAGCAGTACTTC.

V usage is TRBV12-3 or TRBV12-4 and J usage is TRBJ2-2; no definite D call. The V end was cut by 6 bases, the J end by 3 bases, with 8 bases between. The CDR3 is made up of 13 amino acids. CDR3 coding DNA: TGTGCCAGCAGCACCACACACACCGGGGAGCTGTTTTTT. This sequence encodes CASSTTHTGELFF.

This clonotype was counted only a few times. The V call is TRBV2, the J call TRBJ1-1; possible D gene TRBD1, 6 bases. Trimming took off 8 bases at V and 2 bases at J, with 15 bases between the two ends. CDR1 is SNHLY, CDR2 FYNNEI, per germline. The CDR3 sequence is 14 residues long. The CDR3, as DNA: TGTGCCAGCTGGGAGACAGGTATTAACACTGAAGCTTTCTTT. It codes for CASWETGINTEAFF.

Turning to this clonotype: A read error may explain this, as a much larger clone is one base away. The rearrangement joins TRBV6-2 or TRBV6-3 to TRBJ2-7; D not resolved. Germline CDR1 reads MNHEY; CDR2 reads SVGEGT. V gave up 6 bases and J gave up 6 bases, with 15 bases separating them. The CDR3 is 13 residues long. CDR3 bases: TGTGCCAGCAGATCCATCGAATCGGTCGAGCAGTACTTC. Translating gives CASRSIESVEQYF.

The chain uses TRBV5-6 and TRBJ2-3; tentative D call: TRBD2 (5 bases). CDR3 length: 15 amino acids. CDR1 and CDR2 (germline): SGHDT, YYEEEE. V was cut by 4 bases and J by 1 base, with 13 bases left in between. This CDR3 is CASSTGVGGTDTQYF. The CDR3 nucleotides are TGTGCCAGCAGCACCGGGGTAGGAGGCACAGATACGCAGTATTTT.

This clonotype was observed at least ten times. The chain links TRBV5-1 to TRBJ1-3; a possible D gene is TRBD1 (5 bases). V lost 0 bases and J lost 2, with 9 bases in between. This CDR3 comprises 15 residues. Germline values: CDR1 SGHRS, CDR2 YFSETQ. CDR3 coding DNA: TGCGCCAGCAGCTTGGATGGGGGGACTGGAAACACCATATATTTT. It encodes CASSLDGGTGNTIYF. Full variable domain (rest looked up from reference TRBV5-1 and TRBJ1-3): KAGVTQTPRYLIKTRGQQVTLSCSPISGHRSVSWYQQTPGQGLQFLFEYFSETQRNKGNFPGRFSGRQFSNSRSEMNVSTLELGDSALYLCASSLDGGTGNTIYFGEGSWLTVV.

This chain uses TRBV7-6 with TRBJ2-7, with D tentatively TRBD1 (6 bases). This CDR3 comprises 14 residues. Germline V gene sequence: CDR1 SGHVS, CDR2 FNYEAQ. Between the trimmed V and J ends, which lost 5 bases and 1 base, there was a span of 12 bases. CDR3 DNA: TGTGCCAGCAGCCCACCAGGGGCATCCTACGAGCAGTACTTC. Its translation: CASSPPGASYEQYF.

The rearrangement links TRBV7-9 to TRBJ2-5; no definite D call. This CDR3 has 15 amino acids. Trimming shortened V by 0 bases and J by 2 bases, and 10 bases separated the two germline ends. The germline V gene encodes CDR1 SEHNR and CDR2 FQNEAQ (reference sequence). The CDR3 nucleotides read TGTGCCAGCAGCTTAGCGAGGCAACTACAAGAGACCCAGTACTTC. Protein sequence: CASSLARQLQETQYF. The complete variable domain, with remaining parts taken from reference TRBV7-9 and TRBJ2-5, reads DTGVSQNPRHKITKRGQNVTFRCDPISEHNRLYWYRQTLGQGPEFLTYFQNEAQLEKSRLLSDRFSAERPKGSFSTLEIQRTEQGDSAMYLCASSLARQLQETQYFGPGTRLLVL.

The gene calls are TRBV4-2 and TRBJ2-7, with 8 bases aligning to TRBD2. Germline CDR1 LGHNA, CDR2 YNFKEQ. CDR3 length equals 16 residues. V lost 0 bases, J lost 0 bases, and 4 bases stayed unmatched. The CDR3, as DNA: TGTGCCAGCAGCCAAGAGGGAAGCGGGAGCTCCTACGAGCAGTACTTC. Translation gives CASSQEGSGSSYEQYF.

The chain joins TRBV7-2 to TRBJ1-2, with unresolved D. V was pared by 2 bases and J by 8 bases, with 24 bases between. CDR3 length: 17 residues. Germline V gene lookup returns CDR1 SGHTA and CDR2 FQGNSA. The CDR3 sequence is CASSLIEKHGVPGGYTF. As DNA, the CDR3 is TGTGCCAGCAGCTTAATAGAAAAACACGGAGTTCCGGGAGGCTACACCTTC.

This clonotype was picked up many times. This chain links TRBV6-5 with TRBJ1-1, with D possibly TRBD1 on 5 matching bases. The V and J ends lost 5 bases and 4 bases respectively, with 17 bases between them. The length of the CDR3 is 15 residues. Looked up from germline, CDR1 is MNHEY and CDR2 is SVGAGI. The CDR3 loop reads CASSHHPSRGTEAFF. In nucleotides, the CDR3 is TGTGCCAGCAGTCACCATCCCTCGAGGGGCACTGAAGCTTTCTTT.

This clonotype was recorded many times. The chain employs TRBV10-2 and TRBJ2-7, with TRBD2 matching over 8 bases. In germline, CDR1 is WSHSY, CDR2 SAAADI. The CDR3 runs 15 residues. V lost 6 bases and J lost 1; bases outside the gene matches: 8. The CDR3 region is CASRGGSGGSYEQYF. CDR3 sequence (DNA): TGCGCCAGCAGGGGGGGAAGCGGGGGATCCTACGAGCAGTACTTC.

The sample holds many counts of this clonotype. The chain combines TRBV7-8 with TRBJ2-5; TRBD2 matches at 10 bases. This CDR3 spans 15 amino acids. Unmatched junction bases numbered 7, after V lost 8 bases and J lost 1 base. Germline-derived CDR1 and CDR2 are SGHVS and FQNEAQ. CDR3 sequence reads: CASQTGLAVQETQYF. The CDR3 nucleotides are TGTGCCAGCCAAACAGGACTAGCGGTCCAAGAGACCCAGTACTTC. The entire variable domain, with the rest obtained from reference TRBV7-8 and TRBJ2-5, is as follows: GAGVSQSPRYKVAKRGQDVALRCDPISGHVSLFWYQQALGQGPEFLTYFQNEAQLDKSGLPSDRFFAERPEGSVSTLKIQRTQQEDSAVYLCASQTGLAVQETQYFGPGTRLLVL.

As for this clonotype: One end of the junction fails to match germline, which may point to a read error. This sequence joins TRBV7-9 and TRBJ2-3; tentative D call: TRBD2 (6 bases). The CDR3 consists of 15 residues. Germline assignment: CDR1 SEHNR and CDR2 FQNEAQ (reference sequence). This CDR3 reads CASSLGTSYQDSRNF. In DNA form, the CDR3 reads TGTGCCAGCAGCTTGGGGACTTCTTATCAAGATAGTCGGAATTTT.

This clonotype has only a few counts. The rearrangement joins TRBV21-1 to TRBJ2-3; the listed D gene, TRBD1, was not tested against the DNA. TRBV21-1 counts as a pseudogene. This CDR3 has 13 residues. This chain's CDR3 is CASRTGDPDTQYF. The CDR3 bases are TGTGCCAGCAGGACAGGGGACCCAGATACGCAGTATTTT.

This clonotype appeared a few times. V gene TRBV27 combines with J gene TRBJ1-3; a possible D gene is TRBD1 (6 bases). V lost 1 base, J lost 0 bases, and 22 bases lay in between. The germline V gene encodes CDR1 MNHEY and CDR2 SMNVEV (reference sequence). The CDR3 loop spans 20 amino acids. Written as DNA, the CDR3 is TGTGCCAGCAGTTTATGGGGACCAAGGGGGGCGCAGAGCTCTGGAAACACCATATATTTT. This codes for CASSLWGPRGAQSSGNTIYF.

This chain connects TRBV20-1 to TRBJ2-5, with D possibly TRBD2 on 7 matching bases. CDR3 size: 13 residues. Germline lookup yields CDR1 DFQATT and CDR2 SNEGSKA (reference sequence). DNA of the CDR3: TGCAGCGCAACGGGGGGCGGACAAGAGACCCAGTACTTC. Protein product: CSATGGGQETQYF.

This clonotype was observed at least ten times. The chain joins TRBV4-2 to TRBJ2-5, with TRBD2 matching 11 bases. The CDR3 spans 18 residues. Germline loops: CDR1 LGHNA, CDR2 YNFKEQ. J was trimmed by 5 bases and V by 1 base; bases with no gene match: 12. The CDR3 DNA is TGTGCCAGCAGCCAAGTAGGAGCCGGGACTAGCGGTCCCGAGACCCAGTACTTC. Residues: CASSQVGAGTSGPETQYF.